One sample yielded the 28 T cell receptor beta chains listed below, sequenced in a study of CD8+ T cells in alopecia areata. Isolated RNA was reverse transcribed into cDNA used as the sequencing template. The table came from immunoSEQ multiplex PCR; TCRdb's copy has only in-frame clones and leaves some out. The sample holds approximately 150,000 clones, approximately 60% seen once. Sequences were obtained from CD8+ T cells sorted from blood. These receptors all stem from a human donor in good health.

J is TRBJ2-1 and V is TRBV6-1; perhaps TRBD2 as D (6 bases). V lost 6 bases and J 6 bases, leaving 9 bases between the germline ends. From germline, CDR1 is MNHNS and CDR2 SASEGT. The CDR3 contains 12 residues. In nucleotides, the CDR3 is TGTGCCAGCAGGGGACTTACCAATGAGCAGTTCTTC. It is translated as CASRGLTNEQFF.

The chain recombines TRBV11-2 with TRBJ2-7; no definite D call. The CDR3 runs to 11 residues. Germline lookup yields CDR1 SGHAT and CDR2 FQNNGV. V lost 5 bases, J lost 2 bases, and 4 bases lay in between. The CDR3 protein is CASSLAYEQYF. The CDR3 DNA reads TGTGCCAGCAGCCTGGCCTACGAGCAGTACTTC.

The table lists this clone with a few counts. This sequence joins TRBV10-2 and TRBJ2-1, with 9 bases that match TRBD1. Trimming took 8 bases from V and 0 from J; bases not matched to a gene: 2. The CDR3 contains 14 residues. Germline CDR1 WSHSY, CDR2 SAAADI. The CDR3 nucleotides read TGCGCCAGCTGGACAGGGGCCTCCTACAATGAGCAGTTCTTC. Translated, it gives CASWTGASYNEQFF.

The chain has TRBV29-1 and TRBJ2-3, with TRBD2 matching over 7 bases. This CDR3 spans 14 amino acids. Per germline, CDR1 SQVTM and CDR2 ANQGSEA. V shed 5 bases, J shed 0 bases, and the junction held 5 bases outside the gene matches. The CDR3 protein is CSVSPLASTDTQYF. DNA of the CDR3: TGCAGCGTTTCACCACTAGCGAGCACAGATACGCAGTATTTT.

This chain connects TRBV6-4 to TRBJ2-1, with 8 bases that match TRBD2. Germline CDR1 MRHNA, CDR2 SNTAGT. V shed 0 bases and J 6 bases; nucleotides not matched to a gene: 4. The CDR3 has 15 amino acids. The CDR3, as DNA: TGTGCCAGCAGTGACTCGAGCGGGAGCAGCAATGAGCAGTTCTTC. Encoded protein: CASSDSSGSSNEQFF.

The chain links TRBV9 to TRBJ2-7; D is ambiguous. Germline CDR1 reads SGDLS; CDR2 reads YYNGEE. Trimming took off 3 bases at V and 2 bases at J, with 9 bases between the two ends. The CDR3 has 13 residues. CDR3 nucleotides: TGTGCCAGCAGCGACATTAATCCCTACGAGCAGTACTTC. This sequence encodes CASSDINPYEQYF.

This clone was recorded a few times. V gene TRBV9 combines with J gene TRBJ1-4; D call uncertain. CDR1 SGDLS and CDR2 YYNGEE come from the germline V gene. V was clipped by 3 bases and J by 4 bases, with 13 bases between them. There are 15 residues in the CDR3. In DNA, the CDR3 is TGTGCCAGCAGCGCCTCCGAGGGAGGTAATGAAAAACTGTTTTTT. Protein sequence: CASSASEGGNEKLFF.

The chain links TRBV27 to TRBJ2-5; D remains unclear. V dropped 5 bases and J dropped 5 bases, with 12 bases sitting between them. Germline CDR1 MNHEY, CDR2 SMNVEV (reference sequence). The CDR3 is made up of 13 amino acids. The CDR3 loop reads CASSRQRWETQYF. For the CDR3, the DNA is TGTGCCAGCAGTAGACAAAGATGGGAGACCCAGTACTTC.

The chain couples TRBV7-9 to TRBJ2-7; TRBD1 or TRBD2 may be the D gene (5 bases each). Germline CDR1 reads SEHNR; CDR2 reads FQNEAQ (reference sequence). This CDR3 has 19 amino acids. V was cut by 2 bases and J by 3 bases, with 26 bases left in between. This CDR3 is CASSLPGNPNPWGYYEQYF. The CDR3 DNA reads TGTGCCAGCAGCTTACCGGGAAATCCCAATCCCTGGGGCTACTACGAGCAGTACTTC.

The CDR3 DNA reads as TGTGCCAGCAGTCCCCGGCCTTATAGCAATCAGCCCCAGCATTTT. Translated, it gives CASSPRPYSNQPQHF. The chain combines TRBV6-6 with TRBJ1-5, with no clear D. The V gene's germline CDR1 is MNHNY and CDR2 SVGAGI (reference sequence). V lost 5 bases and J lost 0, with 11 bases in between. CDR3 length equals 15 residues.

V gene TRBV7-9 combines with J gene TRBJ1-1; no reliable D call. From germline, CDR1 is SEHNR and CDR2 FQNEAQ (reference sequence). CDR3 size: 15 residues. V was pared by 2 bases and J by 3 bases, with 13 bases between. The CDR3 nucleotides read TGTGCCAGCAGCTTACAACATGGGGTGGACACTGAAGCTTTCTTT. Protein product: CASSLQHGVDTEAFF.

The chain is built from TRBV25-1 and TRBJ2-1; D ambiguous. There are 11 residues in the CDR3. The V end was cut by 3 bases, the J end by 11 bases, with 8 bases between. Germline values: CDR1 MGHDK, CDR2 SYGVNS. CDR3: CASSDPLKQFF. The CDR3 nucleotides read TGTGCCAGCAGTGACCCCCTGAAGCAGTTCTTC.

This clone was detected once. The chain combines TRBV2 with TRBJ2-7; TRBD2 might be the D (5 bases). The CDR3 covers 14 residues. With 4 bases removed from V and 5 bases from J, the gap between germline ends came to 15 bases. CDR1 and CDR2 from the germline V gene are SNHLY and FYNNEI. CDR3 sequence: CASSGHGILHEQYF. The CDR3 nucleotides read TGTGCCAGCAGTGGCCACGGGATTCTCCACGAGCAGTACTTC.

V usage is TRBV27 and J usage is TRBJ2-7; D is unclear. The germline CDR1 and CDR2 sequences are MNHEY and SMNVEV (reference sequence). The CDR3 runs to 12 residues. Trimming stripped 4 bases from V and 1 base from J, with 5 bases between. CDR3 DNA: TGTGCCAGCAGTTCCCTATCCTACGAGCAGTACTTC. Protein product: CASSSLSYEQYF.

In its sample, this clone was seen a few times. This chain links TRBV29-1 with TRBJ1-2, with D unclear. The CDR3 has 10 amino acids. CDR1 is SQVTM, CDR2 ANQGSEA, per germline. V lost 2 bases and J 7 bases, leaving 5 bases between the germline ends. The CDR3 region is CSVESVGYTF. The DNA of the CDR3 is TGCAGCGTTGAATCCGTTGGCTACACCTTC.

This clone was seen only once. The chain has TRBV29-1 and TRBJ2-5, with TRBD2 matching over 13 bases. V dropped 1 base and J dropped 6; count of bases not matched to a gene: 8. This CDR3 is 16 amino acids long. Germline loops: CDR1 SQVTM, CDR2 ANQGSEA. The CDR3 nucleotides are TGCAGCGTTGAAGGAAGGACTAGCGGGAGTTCGAAGACCCAGTACTTC. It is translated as CSVEGRTSGSSKTQYF.

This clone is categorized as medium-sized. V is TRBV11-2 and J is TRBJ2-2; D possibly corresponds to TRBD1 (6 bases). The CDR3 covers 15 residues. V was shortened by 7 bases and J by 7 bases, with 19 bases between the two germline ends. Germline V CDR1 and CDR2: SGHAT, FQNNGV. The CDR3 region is CASTPADRPGGELFF. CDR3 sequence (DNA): TGTGCCAGCACCCCCGCTGACAGGCCTGGCGGGGAGCTGTTTTTT.

This CDR3 reads CASTLTYEQYF. CDR3 in DNA: TGTGCCAGCACCCTTACCTACGAGCAGTACTTC. The chain couples TRBV11-2 to TRBJ2-7; D ambiguous. Germline lookup yields CDR1 SGHAT and CDR2 FQNNGV. V dropped 7 bases and J dropped 2 bases, with 6 bases sitting between them. The CDR3 loop spans 11 amino acids.

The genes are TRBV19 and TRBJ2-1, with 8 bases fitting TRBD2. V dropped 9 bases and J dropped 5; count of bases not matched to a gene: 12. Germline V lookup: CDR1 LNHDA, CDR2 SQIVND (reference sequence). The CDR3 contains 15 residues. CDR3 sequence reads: CASSLGGRPHNEQFF. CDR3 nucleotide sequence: TGTGCCAGCAGCTTGGGCGGGAGGCCTCACAATGAGCAGTTCTTC.

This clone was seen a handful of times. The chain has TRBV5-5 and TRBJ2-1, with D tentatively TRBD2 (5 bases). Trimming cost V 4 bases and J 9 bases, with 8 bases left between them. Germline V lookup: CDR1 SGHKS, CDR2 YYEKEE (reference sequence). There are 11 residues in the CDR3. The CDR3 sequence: CASSVRGEQFF. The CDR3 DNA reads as TGTGCCAGCAGCGTCCGGGGTGAGCAGTTCTTC. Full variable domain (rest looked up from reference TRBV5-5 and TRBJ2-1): DAGVTQSPTHLIKTRGQQVTLRCSPISGHKSVSWYQQVLGQGPQFIFQYYEKEERGRGNFPDRFSARQFPNYSSELNVNALLLGDSALYLCASSVRGEQFFGPGTRLTVL.

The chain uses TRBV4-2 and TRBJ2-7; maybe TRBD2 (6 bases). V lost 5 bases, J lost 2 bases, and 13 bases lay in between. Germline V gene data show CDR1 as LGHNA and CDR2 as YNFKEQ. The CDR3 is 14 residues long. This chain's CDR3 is CASSYGTPTYEQYF. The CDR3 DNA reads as TGTGCCAGCAGCTACGGGACTCCGACCTACGAGCAGTACTTC.

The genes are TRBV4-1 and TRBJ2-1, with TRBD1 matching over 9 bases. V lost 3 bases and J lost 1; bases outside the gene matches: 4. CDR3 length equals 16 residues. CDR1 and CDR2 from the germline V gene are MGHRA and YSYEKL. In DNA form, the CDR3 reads TGCGCCAGCAGCCAGGGGACAGGGAGGTCCTACAATGAGCAGTTCTTC. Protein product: CASSQGTGRSYNEQFF.

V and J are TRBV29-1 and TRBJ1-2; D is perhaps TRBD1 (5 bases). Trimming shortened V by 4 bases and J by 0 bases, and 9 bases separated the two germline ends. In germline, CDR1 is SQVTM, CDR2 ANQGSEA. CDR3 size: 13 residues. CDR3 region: CSVGSRANYGYTF. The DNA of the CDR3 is TGCAGCGTTGGTTCCAGGGCTAACTATGGCTACACCTTC.

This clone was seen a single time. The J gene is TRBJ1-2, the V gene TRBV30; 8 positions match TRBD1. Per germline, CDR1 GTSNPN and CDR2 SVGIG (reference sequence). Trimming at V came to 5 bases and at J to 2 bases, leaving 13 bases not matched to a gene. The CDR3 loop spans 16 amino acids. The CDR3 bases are TGTGCCTGGGAGTCCTACTCAGGGGGCGGAAACTATGGCTACACCTTC. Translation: CAWESYSGGGNYGYTF.

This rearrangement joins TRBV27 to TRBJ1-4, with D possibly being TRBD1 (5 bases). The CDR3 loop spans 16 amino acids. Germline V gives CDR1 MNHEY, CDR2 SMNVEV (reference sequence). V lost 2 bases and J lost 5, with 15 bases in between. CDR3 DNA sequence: TGTGCCAGCAGTTTAAAATTTCAGGGCCGGAATGAAAAACTGTTTTTT. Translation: CASSLKFQGRNEKLFF.

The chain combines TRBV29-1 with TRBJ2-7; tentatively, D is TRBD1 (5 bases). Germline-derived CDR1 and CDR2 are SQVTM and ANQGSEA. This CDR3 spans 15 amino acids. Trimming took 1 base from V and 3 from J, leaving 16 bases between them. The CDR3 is CSVEVGQGNHYEQYF. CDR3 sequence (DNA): TGCAGCGTTGAAGTGGGGCAAGGCAATCACTACGAGCAGTACTTC.

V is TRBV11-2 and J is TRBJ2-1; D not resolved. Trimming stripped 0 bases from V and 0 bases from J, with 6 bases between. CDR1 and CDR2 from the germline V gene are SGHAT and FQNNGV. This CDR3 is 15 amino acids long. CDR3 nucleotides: TGTGCCAGCAGCTTAGATCTGAGCTCCTACAATGAGCAGTTCTTC. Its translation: CASSLDLSSYNEQFF.

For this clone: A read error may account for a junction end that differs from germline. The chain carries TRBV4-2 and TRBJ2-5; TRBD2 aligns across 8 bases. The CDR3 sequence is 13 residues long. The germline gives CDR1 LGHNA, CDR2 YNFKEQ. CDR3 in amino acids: CASSQAGVETQYF. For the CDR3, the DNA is TGTGCCAGCAGTCAAGCGGGAGTTGAGACCCAGTACTTC.